The 25 T cell receptor beta chains in this list originate from one sample, sequenced in a study of read filtering for tumor transcriptome and immune sequencing. Molecular barcoded adaptors covering alpha/delta and beta/gamma chains were used on 400 ng RNA. In TCRdb, the reads were re-called with MiXCR into one record per CDR3 protein. The table has about 46,000 distinct CDR3 sequences, 10% to 15% seen once. The source material was a population of CD138-negative cells sorted from bone marrow. The origin of the receptors is a donor over 35 with multiple myeloma.

In this sample, this clonotype turned up a few times. The CDR3 coding sequence is TGCGCCAGCAGCGACATATCCGGGACGTTGAACACTGAAGCTTTCTTT. Protein product: CASSDISGTLNTEAFF. This rearrangement joins TRBV4-3 to TRBJ1-1, with D possibly TRBD1 on 5 matching bases. Deletions cut 5 bases from V and 0 bases from J, with 16 bases between. CDR3 length: 16 residues. The germline V gene has CDR1 LGHNA and CDR2 YSLEER.

This clonotype was observed many times. The chain employs TRBV27 and TRBJ2-7; 9 bases match TRBD2. V shed 2 bases, J shed 4 bases, and the junction held 6 bases outside the gene matches. The CDR3 sequence is 15 residues long. Per germline, CDR1 MNHEY and CDR2 SMNVEV (reference sequence). CDR3 residues: CASSLLSSGTYEQYF. CDR3 in DNA: TGTGCCAGCAGTTTACTTTCTAGCGGGACGTACGAGCAGTACTTC.

This clonotype was counted at least ten times. The chain recombines TRBV11-2 with TRBJ2-1, with D possibly matching TRBD2 (6 bases). Germline V gene lookup returns CDR1 SGHAT and CDR2 FQNNGV. The CDR3 is made up of 16 amino acids. V was trimmed by 0 bases and J by 4 bases, leaving 13 bases between them. The CDR3 DNA sequence: TGTGCCAGCAGCTTAGATAGGGCCAGCGGGTACAATGAGCAGTTCTTC. Its protein product is CASSLDRASGYNEQFF.

The chain employs TRBV2 and TRBJ2-6; D tentatively fits TRBD1 or TRBD2 (5 bases each). The germline V and J ends were trimmed by 5 bases and 4 bases, with 12 bases remaining between them. The CDR3 runs to 15 residues. CDR1 and CDR2 (germline): SNHLY, FYNNEI. In DNA form, the CDR3 reads TGTGCCAGCAGTCCCGGGACGGCGGGGGCCAACGTCCTGACTTTC. Protein: CASSPGTAGANVLTF.

There are many counts of this clonotype. V usage is TRBV12-3 or TRBV12-4 and J usage is TRBJ1-1; 8 bases fit TRBD1. The J call may not be correct, given that the DNA end is closer to TRBJ1-6. This CDR3 spans 15 amino acids. In DNA, the CDR3 is TGTGCCAGCAGTTTATGGACAGGGTTAAATTCACCCCTCCACTTT. Protein sequence: CASSLWTGLNSPLHF.

In this sample, this clonotype turned up many times. The chain carries TRBV7-8 and TRBJ2-7, with D possibly TRBD2 on 6 matching bases. The CDR3 covers 22 residues. CDR1 and CDR2 (germline): SGHVS, FQNEAQ. Trimming took 5 bases from V and 0 from J, leaving 35 bases between them. DNA for the CDR3: TGTGCCAGCAGCCAACTTCCCCCTTCCGGTGCTCCCCTACCGGGGGTCTCCTACGAGCAGTACTTC. This sequence encodes CASSQLPPSGAPLPGVSYEQYF.

The sample holds many counts of this clonotype. The chain combines TRBV19 with TRBJ2-5, with 8 bases matching TRBD1. V lost 3 bases, J lost 3 bases, and 3 bases stayed unmatched. The germline CDR1 and CDR2 sequences are LNHDA and SQIVND (reference sequence). The CDR3 covers 14 residues. CDR3 amino acids: CASSMPTGEETQYF. Here the CDR3 DNA reads TGTGCCAGTAGTATGCCGACAGGGGAAGAGACCCAGTACTTC.

There are many counts of this clonotype. V usage is TRBV7-3 and J usage is TRBJ2-2; 10 nucleotides agree with TRBD2. CDR1 is SGHTA, CDR2 FQGTGA, per germline. Unmatched junction bases numbered 0, after V lost 1 base and J lost 1 base. The CDR3 is 16 residues long. The CDR3 DNA follows: TGTGCCAGCAGCTTAATAGCGGGGGGGAACACCGGGGAGCTGTTTTTT. This codes for CASSLIAGGNTGELFF.

This clonotype appeared many times. The gene calls are TRBV9 and TRBJ2-5, with D possibly TRBD1 on 5 matching bases. Trimming left V 4 bases short and J 4 bases short, with 20 bases between. CDR1 is SGDLS, CDR2 YYNGEE, per germline. CDR3 length: 16 amino acids. The chain's CDR3 is CASSLSSGFLGETQYF. In DNA form, the CDR3 reads TGTGCCAGCAGCTTGTCGTCAGGGTTTTTGGGAGAGACCCAGTACTTC.

This clonotype came up many times. The genes are TRBV6-6 and TRBJ2-7; TRBD1 matches 10 bases. V gave up 4 bases and J gave up 6 bases; unmatched junction bases: 6. The CDR3 is made up of 14 amino acids. Germline lookup yields CDR1 MNHNY and CDR2 SVGAGI (reference sequence). The CDR3: CASSSGTGEGEQYF. CDR3 nucleotide sequence: TGTGCCAGCAGTTCTGGGACAGGGGAGGGCGAGCAGTACTTC.

This clonotype has at least ten counts. The chain recombines TRBV2 with TRBJ2-6; maybe TRBD1 (6 bases). Trimming stripped 1 base from V and 3 bases from J, with 13 bases between. The CDR3 loop spans 17 amino acids. Germline V gene data show CDR1 as SNHLY and CDR2 as FYNNEI. Here the CDR3 DNA reads TGTGCCAGCAGTGAAGGGGTTCTGACAGGTGGGGCCAACGTCCTGACTTTC. It codes for CASSEGVLTGGANVLTF.

The table lists this clonotype with many counts. This chain links TRBV23-1 with TRBJ2-3; D gene unclear. TRBV23-1 is reported as an ORF; its role is uncertain. The CDR3 is 15 amino acids. The ends were cut back, 0 bases at V and 4 bases at J, with 11 bases in the middle. This CDR3 reads CASSQSHREADTQYF. CDR3 nucleotide sequence: TGCGCCAGCAGTCAATCGCACAGAGAAGCAGATACGCAGTATTTT.

This clonotype was observed a handful of times. This sequence may be a read error, since a much larger clone differs from it by one base. CDR3 nucleotide sequence: TGTGCCAGCGGTTACTCGGGACAGGGGAAAAACGAGCAGTACTTC. Its protein is CASGYSGQGKNEQYF. The chain has TRBV6-2 or TRBV6-3 and TRBJ2-7, with 10 bases that match TRBD1. The germline gives CDR1 MNHEY, CDR2 SVGEGT. The CDR3 has 15 amino acids.

Comment on this clonotype: One base away lies a much larger clone, so this may be a sequencing read error. The genes are TRBV13 and TRBJ1-1, with D possibly matching TRBD1 (5 bases). This CDR3 region has 14 residues. V dropped 8 bases and J dropped 7 bases, with 20 bases sitting between them. Germline V gene sequence: CDR1 PRHDT, CDR2 FYEKMQ (reference sequence). In nucleotides, the CDR3 is TGTGCCAGCGGCCCCAGGGTCAGGGTTAATGAAGCTTTCTTT. Amino acid sequence: CASGPRVRVNEAFF.

This clonotype was seen many times. The gene calls are TRBV11-2 and TRBJ2-1, with 7 positions matching TRBD1. Germline CDR1 is SGHAT and CDR2 is FQNNGV. V trimming: 6 bases; J trimming: 3 bases; junction bases outside the gene matches: 14. The CDR3 length is 17 residues. CDR3 DNA: TGTGCCAGCAGTAAAACTCTGGGGACAGTATTCTACAATGAGCAGTTCTTC. Its protein is CASSKTLGTVFYNEQFF.

This clonotype was picked up many times. CDR3: CASSLVASGTSNEQFF. In DNA form, the CDR3 reads TGTGCCAGCTCACTCGTGGCTAGCGGGACGTCCAATGAGCAGTTCTTC. The V and J genes are TRBV18 and TRBJ2-1; 9 nucleotides agree with TRBD2. The V and J ends lost 4 bases and 6 bases, in that order; junction bases with no gene match: 10. Per germline, CDR1 KGHSH and CDR2 LQKENI. The CDR3 totals 16 residues.

This clonotype was seen ten or more times. The chain is built from TRBV20-1 and TRBJ1-5; D is possibly TRBD1 (5 bases). The germline V gene encodes CDR1 DFQATT and CDR2 SNEGSKA (reference sequence). With 6 bases removed from V and 6 bases from J, the gap between germline ends came to 15 bases. The CDR3 covers 13 residues. The CDR3 spells CSARVGGSQPQHF. CDR3 coding DNA: TGCAGTGCCCGAGTGGGGGGGAGTCAGCCCCAGCATTTT.

This clonotype was counted at least ten times. J is TRBJ2-2 and V is TRBV20-1; D is perhaps TRBD1 or TRBD2 (5 bases each). V shed 0 bases and J shed 3 bases, with 17 bases lying between them. Germline CDR1 DFQATT, CDR2 SNEGSKA (reference sequence). There are 17 residues in the CDR3. The CDR3 spells CSARDPAGRGDTGELFF. CDR3 DNA sequence: TGCAGTGCTAGAGATCCGGCGGGCCGAGGGGACACCGGGGAGCTGTTTTTT.

The chain has TRBV18 and TRBJ1-3; 7 bases line up with TRBD1. Germline V gives CDR1 KGHSH, CDR2 LQKENI. CDR3 size: 16 residues. V was clipped by 5 bases and J by 2 bases; unmatched bases: 9. Here the CDR3 reads CASSTQGVLAGNTIYF. In DNA form, the CDR3 reads TGTGCCAGCTCAACGCAGGGGGTCCTGGCTGGAAACACCATATATTTT.

The chain has TRBV28 and TRBJ2-7; 11 bases are a match to TRBD2. The V segment lost 6 bases and the J segment 7 bases; nucleotides outside the gene matches: 11. The CDR3 length is 15 residues. The germline V gene encodes CDR1 MDHEN and CDR2 SYDVKM. CDR3: CASSPTSGNSWEQYF. CDR3 bases: TGTGCCAGCAGCCCGACTAGCGGGAACTCTTGGGAGCAGTACTTC.

Concerning this clonotype: An end of the junction differs from the germline gene, which may be a read error. V gene TRBV20-1 combines with J gene TRBJ1-1; TRBD1 aligns across 10 bases. The CDR3 runs 15 residues. Germline V gene lookup returns CDR1 DFQATT and CDR2 SNEGSKA (reference sequence). The CDR3 nucleotides are TGCAGTGCTAGAGACGGGACAGGGGTATTCACTGAAACTTTCTTT. Translation: CSARDGTGVFTETFF.

This clonotype has at least ten counts. This chain connects TRBV20-1 to TRBJ2-3; weak D call: TRBD1 (6 bases). Per the germline V gene, CDR1 is DFQATT and CDR2 is SNEGSKA (reference sequence). The CDR3 length is 12 residues. V lost 7 bases, J lost 3 bases, and 11 bases lay in between. CDR3 sequence reads: CSGTGLTDTQYF. In DNA, the CDR3 is TGCAGTGGTACAGGGTTAACAGATACGCAGTATTTT.

Many counts were recorded for this clonotype. The chain carries TRBV28 and TRBJ2-7; D is undetermined. The CDR3 runs 12 residues. Germline CDR1 MDHEN, CDR2 SYDVKM. Between the trimmed V and J ends, which lost 7 bases and 5 bases, there was a span of 12 bases. This CDR3 reads CASIGPRDEQYF. In DNA form, the CDR3 reads TGTGCCAGCATCGGCCCTCGGGACGAGCAGTACTTC.

This clonotype was counted ten times or more. This rearrangement joins TRBV20-1 to TRBJ1-2; 12 bases agree with TRBD1. Germline trimming cut 6 bases from V and 4 bases from J; bases unmatched to any gene: 9. Germline V gene data show CDR1 as DFQATT and CDR2 as SNEGSKA (reference sequence). CDR3 size: 15 residues. The CDR3 reads CSAAGTGGEAYGYTF. The CDR3 DNA is TGCAGTGCAGCCGGGACAGGGGGCGAAGCCTATGGCTACACCTTC.

This clonotype was counted ten times or more. This chain joins TRBV20-1 and TRBJ2-5; TRBD2 matches at 7 bases. The J segment lost 5 bases and the V segment lost 0 bases, leaving 0 bases of the junction unmatched. The CDR3 is made up of 12 amino acids. Germline loops: CDR1 DFQATT, CDR2 SNEGSKA (reference sequence). The chain's CDR3 is CSARELAETQYF. The DNA of the CDR3 is TGCAGTGCTAGAGAACTAGCGGAGACCCAGTACTTC.